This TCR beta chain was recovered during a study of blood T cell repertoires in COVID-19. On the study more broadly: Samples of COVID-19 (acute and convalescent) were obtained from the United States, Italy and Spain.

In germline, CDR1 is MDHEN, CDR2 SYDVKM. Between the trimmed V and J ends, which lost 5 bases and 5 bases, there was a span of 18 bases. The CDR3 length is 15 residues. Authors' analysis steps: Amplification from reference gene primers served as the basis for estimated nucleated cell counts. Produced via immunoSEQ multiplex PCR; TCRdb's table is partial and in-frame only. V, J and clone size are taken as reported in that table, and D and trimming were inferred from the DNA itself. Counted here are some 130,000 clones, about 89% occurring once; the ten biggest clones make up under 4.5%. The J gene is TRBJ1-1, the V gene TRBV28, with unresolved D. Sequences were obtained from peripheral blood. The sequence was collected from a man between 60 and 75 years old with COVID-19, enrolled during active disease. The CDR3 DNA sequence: TGTGCCAGCAGTGCTTTGCGGGGTAAAGTTACTGAAGCTTTCTTT. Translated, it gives CASSALRGKVTEAFF.